This TCR beta chain was recorded in a study of response to subunit inactivated influenza vaccine. This CDR3 spans 15 amino acids. Trimming pared 0 bases from V and 3 bases from J, leaving 13 bases between. Germline V lookup: CDR1 SGHRS, CDR2 YFSETQ. TCRdb re-analysed the RT-PCR reads in MiXCR, keeping a single row per CDR3 protein. The sample gives about 570,000 distinct CDR3 sequences, about 10% of which show up once; about 10% is in the top ten. This clonotype was counted a few times. These data also featured in a second study, about T cells expressing NK-cell markers. That source notes: As the method of synthesis, 5'RACE template switching with UMIs yielded TCR beta cDNA.

V gene TRBV5-1 combines with J gene TRBJ2-7; the D call may be TRBD1 or TRBD2 (5 bases each). This clonotype was sampled from a man in his forties or fifties who received an inactivated influenza vaccine. Source: PBMCs from blood, taken on the day of vaccination. Here the CDR3 DNA reads TGCGCCAGCAGCTTGGAAGGGACCTGGGGCTACGAGCAGTACTTC. Protein product: CASSLEGTWGYEQYF.